This T cell receptor beta chain was obtained from a study of breast tumors, draining lymph nodes, adjacent tissues. Overall study results and limits: Data fit most tumor T cells coming from lymph node, expanding in tumor. Luminal-like breast cancer showed significantly greater tumor-nontumor repertoire similarity than basal-like breast cancer did. Compared with lymph nodes, tumors were less diverse; compared with nontumor tissue, more. Data only fit, rather than demonstrated, lymph node origin of most tumor T cells.

TCRdb itself ran the multiplex PCR reads through MiXCR, one entry per CDR3 protein. The table records some 120,000 distinct CDR3 sequences, approximately 21% of them present only once. Samples came from axillary lymph nodes draining the breast cancer. This clonotype was observed many times. Its cognate antigen is unknown. Material: axillary lymph node tissue. This receptor was obtained from a female donor with breast cancer. Some clones in this sample may be carry-over from other donors' samples.

CDR3 coding DNA: TGTGCCACGACGGGGGCAGTGGAAGAGACCCAGTACTTC. Encoded protein: CATTGAVEETQYF. V is TRBV10-3 and J is TRBJ2-5; perhaps D is TRBD1 or TRBD2 (6 bases each). V gave up 10 bases and J gave up 3 bases, with 15 bases separating them. The length of the CDR3 is 13 residues. CDR1 ENHRY and CDR2 SYGVKD come from the germline V gene.